What follows is one T cell receptor beta chain and its context. Per the original data handling: Reference gene primer amplification gave nucleated cell count estimates. The method was immunoSEQ multiplex PCR; TCRdb's version includes in-frame clones alone and lacks a portion of them. The V and J calls and clone size come from that table; D and trimming were worked out from the DNA. The table lists about 270,000 clones, around 86% of them singletons. The CDR3 consists of 13 residues. CDR1 and CDR2 from the germline V gene are SGHNT and YENEEA. Trimming took 3 bases from V and 5 from J, leaving 9 bases between them. The data derive from a study of blood T cell repertoires in COVID-19. Across the study: Whether acute or convalescent, the COVID-19 samples came from the United States, Italy and Spain. The analysed material was cDNA or gDNA that came from T cells, B-cell-depleted T cells, or PBMCs.

The specimen was peripheral blood. This clonotype was obtained from a woman between 55 and 75 years old with active or convalescent COVID-19. The chain recombines TRBV11-3 with TRBJ2-3; D unclear. The CDR3 region is CASSFRHKDTQYF. CDR3 coding DNA: TGTGCCAGCAGCTTCCGCCACAAAGATACGCAGTATTTT.